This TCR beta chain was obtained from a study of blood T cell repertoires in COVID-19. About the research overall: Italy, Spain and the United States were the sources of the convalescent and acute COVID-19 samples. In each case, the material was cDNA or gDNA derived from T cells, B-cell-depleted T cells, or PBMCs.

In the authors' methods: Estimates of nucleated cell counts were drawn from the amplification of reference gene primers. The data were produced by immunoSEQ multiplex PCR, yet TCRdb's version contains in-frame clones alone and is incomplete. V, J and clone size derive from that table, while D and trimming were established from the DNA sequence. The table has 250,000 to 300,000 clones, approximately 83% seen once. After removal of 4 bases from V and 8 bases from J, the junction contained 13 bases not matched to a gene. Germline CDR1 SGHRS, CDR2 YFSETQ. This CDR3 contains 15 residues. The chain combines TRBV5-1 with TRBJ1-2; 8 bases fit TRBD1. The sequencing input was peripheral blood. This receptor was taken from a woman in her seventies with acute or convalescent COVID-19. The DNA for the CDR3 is TGCGCCAGCAGCGTGGGAGGGCGACAGGGGTACGGCTACACCTTC. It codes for CASSVGGRQGYGYTF. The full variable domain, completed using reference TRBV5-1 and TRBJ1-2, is KAGVTQTPRYLIKTRGQQVTLSCSPISGHRSVSWYQQTPGQGLQFLFEYFSETQRNKGNFPGRFSGRQFSNSRSEMNVSTLELGDSALYLCASSVGGRQGYGYTFGSGTRLTVV.